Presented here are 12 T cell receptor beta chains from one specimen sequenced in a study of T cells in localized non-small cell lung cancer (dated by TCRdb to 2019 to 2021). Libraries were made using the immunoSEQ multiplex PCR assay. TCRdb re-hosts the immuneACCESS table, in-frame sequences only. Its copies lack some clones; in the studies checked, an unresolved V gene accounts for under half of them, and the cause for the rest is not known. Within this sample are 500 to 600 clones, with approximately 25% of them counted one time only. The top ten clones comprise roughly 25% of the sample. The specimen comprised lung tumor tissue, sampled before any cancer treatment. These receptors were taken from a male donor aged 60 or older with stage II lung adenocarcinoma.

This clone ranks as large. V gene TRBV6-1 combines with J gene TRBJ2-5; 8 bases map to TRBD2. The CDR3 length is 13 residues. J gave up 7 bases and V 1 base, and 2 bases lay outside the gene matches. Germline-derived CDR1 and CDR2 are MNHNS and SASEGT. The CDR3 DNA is TGTGCCAGCAGTGAAGTCGGGGGGGGGACCCAGTACTTC. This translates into CASSEVGGGTQYF.

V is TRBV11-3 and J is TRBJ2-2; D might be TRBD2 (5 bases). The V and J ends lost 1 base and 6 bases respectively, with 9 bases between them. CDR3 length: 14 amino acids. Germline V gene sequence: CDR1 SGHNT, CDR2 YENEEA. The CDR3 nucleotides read TGTGCCAGCAGCTTAGGGAGGATCCCCGGGGAGCTGTTTTTT. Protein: CASSLGRIPGELFF.

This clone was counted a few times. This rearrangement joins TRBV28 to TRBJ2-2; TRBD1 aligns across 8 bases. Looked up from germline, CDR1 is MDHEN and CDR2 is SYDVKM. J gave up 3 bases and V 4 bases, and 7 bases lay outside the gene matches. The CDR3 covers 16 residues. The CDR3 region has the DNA TGTGCCAGCAGTTCCCACAGGGGGATGGACACCGGGGAGCTGTTTTTT. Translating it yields CASSSHRGMDTGELFF.

CDR3 nucleotides: TGTGCCAGCAGTTACTCTTGGACTAGGGAGACCCAGTACTTC. Translating gives CASSYSWTRETQYF. This sequence joins TRBV6-8 and TRBJ2-5; 7 bases line up with TRBD2. This CDR3 contains 14 residues. The germline V gene encodes CDR1 MNHGY and CDR2 SAAAGT. V lost 0 bases, J lost 5 bases, and 3 bases stayed unmatched.

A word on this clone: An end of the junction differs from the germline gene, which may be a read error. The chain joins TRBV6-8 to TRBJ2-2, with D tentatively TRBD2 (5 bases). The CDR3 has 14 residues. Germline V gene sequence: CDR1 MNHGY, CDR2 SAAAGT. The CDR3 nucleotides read TGTGCCATCAGTCTAGCCAAGAACACCGGGGAGCTGTTTTTT. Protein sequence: CAISLAKNTGELFF.

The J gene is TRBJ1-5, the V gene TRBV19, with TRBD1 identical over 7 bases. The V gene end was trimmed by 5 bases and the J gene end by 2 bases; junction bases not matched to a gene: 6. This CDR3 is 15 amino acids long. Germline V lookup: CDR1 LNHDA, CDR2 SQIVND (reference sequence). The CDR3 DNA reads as TGTGCCAGTAGTTTGAGGGGGCAGGGCAATCAGCCCCAGCATTTT. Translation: CASSLRGQGNQPQHF.

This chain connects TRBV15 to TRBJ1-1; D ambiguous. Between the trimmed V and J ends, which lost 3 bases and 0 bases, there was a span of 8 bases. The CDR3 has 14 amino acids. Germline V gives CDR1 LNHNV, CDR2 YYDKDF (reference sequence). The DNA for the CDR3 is TGTGCCACCAGCAGCGAATTTATGAACACTGAAGCTTTCTTT. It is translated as CATSSEFMNTEAFF.

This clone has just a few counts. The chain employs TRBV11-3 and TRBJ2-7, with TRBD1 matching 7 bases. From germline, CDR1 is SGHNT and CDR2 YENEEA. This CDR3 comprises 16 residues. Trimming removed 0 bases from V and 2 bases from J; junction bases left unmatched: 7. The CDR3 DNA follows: TGTGCCAGCAGCTTAGAGTCGGGACAGCGGCCCTACGAGCAGTACTTC. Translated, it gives CASSLESGQRPYEQYF.

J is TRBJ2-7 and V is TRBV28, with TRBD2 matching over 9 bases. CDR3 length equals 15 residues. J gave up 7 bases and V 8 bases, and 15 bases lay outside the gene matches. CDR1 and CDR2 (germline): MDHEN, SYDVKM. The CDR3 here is CASQTEREAPWEQYF. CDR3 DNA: TGTGCCAGCCAAACCGAGCGGGAGGCCCCTTGGGAGCAGTACTTC.

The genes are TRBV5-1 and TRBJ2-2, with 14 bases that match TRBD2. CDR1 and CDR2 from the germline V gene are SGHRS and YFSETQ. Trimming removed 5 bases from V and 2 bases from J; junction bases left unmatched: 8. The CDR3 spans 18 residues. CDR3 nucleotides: TGCGCCAGCAGTCTCCTGACTAGCGGGAGGGCCAACACCGGGGAGCTGTTTTTT. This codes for CASSLLTSGRANTGELFF.

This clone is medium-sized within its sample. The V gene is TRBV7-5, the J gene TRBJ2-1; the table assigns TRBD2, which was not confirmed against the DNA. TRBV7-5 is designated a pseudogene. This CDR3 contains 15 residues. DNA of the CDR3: TGTGCCAGCAGCTTGGGGGGAAACTCCTACAATGAGCAGTTCTTC. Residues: CASSLGGNSYNEQFF.

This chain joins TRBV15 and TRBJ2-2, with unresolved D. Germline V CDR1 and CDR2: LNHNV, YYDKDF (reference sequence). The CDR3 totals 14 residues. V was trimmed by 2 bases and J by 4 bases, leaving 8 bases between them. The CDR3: CATSRPDGTGELFF. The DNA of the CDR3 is TGTGCCACCAGCAGACCTGACGGCACCGGGGAGCTGTTTTTT. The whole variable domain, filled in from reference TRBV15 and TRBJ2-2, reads DAMVIQNPRYQVTQFGKPVTLSCSQTLNHNVMYWYQQKSSQAPKLLFHYYDKDFNNEADTPDNFQSRRPNTSFCFLDIRSPGLGDTAMYLCATSRPDGTGELFFGEGSRLTVL.